This T cell receptor (beta chain) was sequenced for a study of identifying expanded T cells in peripheral blood. No infections or other immune events were documented during collection. Concerning this clone itself: In the same sample, other DNA sequences code for this CDR3.

Data came from immunoSEQ multiplex PCR; TCRdb stores just in-frame clones and leaves some out. The table shows under 150,000 clones, with around 84% occurring only once. Germline assignment: CDR1 GTSNPN and CDR2 SVGIG (reference sequence). The CDR3 has 12 amino acids. The V gene lost 5 bases and the J gene lost 5 bases, with 12 bases spanning the gap. The chain is built from TRBV30 and TRBJ2-5; D is possibly TRBD1 (5 bases). The clonotype comes from a person aged 18 to 69 in good health. Sequencing was done on a sample of blood. The CDR3 DNA is TGTGCCTGGGACAGAACCGAGGAGACCCAGTACTTC. This codes for CAWDRTEETQYF.